The present TCR beta chain was sequenced within a study of blood T cell repertoires in COVID-19. Looking at the study overall: The analysed material was cDNA or gDNA that came from T cells, B-cell-depleted T cells, or PBMCs.

This table comes from immunoSEQ multiplex PCR, and its TCRdb copy is limited to in-frame clones, with some not included. The sample has around 150,000 clones, roughly four fifths seen once. J gave up 5 bases and V 8 bases, and 7 bases lay outside the gene matches. CDR1 and CDR2 from the germline V gene are SGHRS and YFSETQ. The CDR3 runs to 13 residues. The source is a man in his sixties with active or convalescent COVID-19. The chain employs TRBV5-1 and TRBJ2-5; 9 nucleotides line up with TRBD1. The sample comprised peripheral blood. The CDR3 DNA reads as TGCGCCAGTAAGACAGGGGGAGTGGAGACCCAGTACTTC. Translation: CASKTGGVETQYF.